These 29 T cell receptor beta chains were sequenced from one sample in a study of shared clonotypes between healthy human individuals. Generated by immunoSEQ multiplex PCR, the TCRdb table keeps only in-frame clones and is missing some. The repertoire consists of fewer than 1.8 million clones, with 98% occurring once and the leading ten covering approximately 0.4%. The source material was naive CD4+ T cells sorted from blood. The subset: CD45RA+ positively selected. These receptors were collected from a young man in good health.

CDR3 nucleotide sequence: TGTGCCAGTTCCGGCCTACAGAAGATACATCAGCCCCAGCATTTT. Translating gives CASSGLQKIHQPQHF. The V call is TRBV6-4, the J call TRBJ1-5, with D uncertain. V was pared by 9 bases and J by 5 bases, with 20 bases between. The CDR3 has 15 residues. Germline lookup yields CDR1 MRHNA and CDR2 SNTAGT.

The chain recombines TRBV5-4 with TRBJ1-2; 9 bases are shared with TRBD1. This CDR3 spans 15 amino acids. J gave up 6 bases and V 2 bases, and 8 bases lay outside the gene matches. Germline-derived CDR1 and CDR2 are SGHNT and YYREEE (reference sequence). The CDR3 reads CASSLRQGGLDGYTF. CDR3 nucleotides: TGTGCCAGCAGCTTAAGACAGGGGGGTCTGGATGGCTACACCTTC.

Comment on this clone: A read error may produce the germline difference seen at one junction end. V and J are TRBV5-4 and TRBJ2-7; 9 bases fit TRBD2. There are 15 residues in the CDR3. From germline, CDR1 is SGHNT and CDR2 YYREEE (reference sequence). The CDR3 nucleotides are TGTGCCAGCAGCTTGGCCGCGGGAGGGCCCTATGAGCAGTACTTC. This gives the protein CASSLAAGGPYEQYF.

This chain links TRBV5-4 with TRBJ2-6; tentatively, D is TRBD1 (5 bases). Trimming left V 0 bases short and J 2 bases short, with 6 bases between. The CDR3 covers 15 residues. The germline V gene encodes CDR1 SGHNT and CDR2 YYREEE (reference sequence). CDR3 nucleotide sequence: TGTGCCAGCAGCTTGGGGGGCGCTGGGGCCAACGTCCTGACTTTC. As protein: CASSLGGAGANVLTF.

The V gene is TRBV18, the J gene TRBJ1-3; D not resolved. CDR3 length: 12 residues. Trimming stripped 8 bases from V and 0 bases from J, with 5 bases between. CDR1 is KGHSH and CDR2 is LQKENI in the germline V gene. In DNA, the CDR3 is TGTGCCAGCCTGGTCTCTGGAAACACCATATATTTT. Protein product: CASLVSGNTIYF.

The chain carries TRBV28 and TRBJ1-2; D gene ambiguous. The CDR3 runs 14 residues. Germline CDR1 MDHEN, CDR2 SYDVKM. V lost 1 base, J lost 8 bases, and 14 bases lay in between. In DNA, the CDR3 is TGTGCCAGCAGTTTATACCGGGGTCTTAGGGGCTACACCTTC. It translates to CASSLYRGLRGYTF.

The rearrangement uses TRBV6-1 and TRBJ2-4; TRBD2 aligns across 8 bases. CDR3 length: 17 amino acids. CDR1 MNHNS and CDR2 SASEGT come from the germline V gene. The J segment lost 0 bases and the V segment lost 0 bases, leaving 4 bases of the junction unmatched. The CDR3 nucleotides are TGTGCCAGCAGTGAAGCGCCAGCGGGGGTAGCCAAAAACATTCAGTACTTC. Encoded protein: CASSEAPAGVAKNIQYF.

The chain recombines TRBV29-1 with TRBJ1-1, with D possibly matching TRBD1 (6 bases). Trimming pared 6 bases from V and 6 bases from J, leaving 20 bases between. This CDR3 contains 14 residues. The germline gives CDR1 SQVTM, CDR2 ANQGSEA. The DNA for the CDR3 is TGCAGCGTAGAGACTCAGCTACAGGGCTCTGAAGCTTTCTTT. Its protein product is CSVETQLQGSEAFF.

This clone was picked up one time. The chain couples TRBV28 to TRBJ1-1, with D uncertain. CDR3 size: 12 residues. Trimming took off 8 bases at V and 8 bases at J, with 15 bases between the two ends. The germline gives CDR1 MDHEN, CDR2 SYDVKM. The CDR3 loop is CASGLGVSEAFF. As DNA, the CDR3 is TGTGCCAGCGGACTGGGTGTTTCGGAAGCTTTCTTT.

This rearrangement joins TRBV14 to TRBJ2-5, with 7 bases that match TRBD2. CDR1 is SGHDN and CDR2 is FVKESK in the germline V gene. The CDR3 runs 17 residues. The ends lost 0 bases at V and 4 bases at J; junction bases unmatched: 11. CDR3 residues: CASSQERILALRETQYF. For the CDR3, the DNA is TGTGCCAGCAGCCAAGAACGGATACTAGCGCTAAGAGAGACCCAGTACTTC.

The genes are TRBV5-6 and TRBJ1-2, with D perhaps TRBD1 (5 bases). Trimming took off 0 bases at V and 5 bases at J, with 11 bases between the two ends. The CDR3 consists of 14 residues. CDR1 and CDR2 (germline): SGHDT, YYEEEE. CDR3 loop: CASSLAGVGYGYTF. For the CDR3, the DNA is TGTGCCAGCAGCTTGGCGGGGGTAGGTTATGGCTACACCTTC.

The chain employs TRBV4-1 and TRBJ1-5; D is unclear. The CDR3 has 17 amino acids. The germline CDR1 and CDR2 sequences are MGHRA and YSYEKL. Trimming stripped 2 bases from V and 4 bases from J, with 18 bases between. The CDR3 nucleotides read TGCGCCAGCAGCCAAAGACCACCAGAGGGTTTGAATCAGCCCCAGCATTTT. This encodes CASSQRPPEGLNQPQHF.

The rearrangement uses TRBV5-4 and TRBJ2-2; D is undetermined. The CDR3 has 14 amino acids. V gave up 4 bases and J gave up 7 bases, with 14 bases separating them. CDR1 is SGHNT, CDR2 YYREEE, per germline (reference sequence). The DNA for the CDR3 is TGTGCCAGCAGCCGTCCCCCACGTAGCGGGGAGCTGTTTTTT. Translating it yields CASSRPPRSGELFF. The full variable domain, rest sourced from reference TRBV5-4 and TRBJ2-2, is ETGVTQSPTHLIKTRGQQVTLRCSSQSGHNTVSWYQQALGQGPQFIFQYYREEENGRGNFPPRFSGLQFPNYSSELNVNALELDDSALYLCASSRPPRSGELFFGEGSRLTVL.

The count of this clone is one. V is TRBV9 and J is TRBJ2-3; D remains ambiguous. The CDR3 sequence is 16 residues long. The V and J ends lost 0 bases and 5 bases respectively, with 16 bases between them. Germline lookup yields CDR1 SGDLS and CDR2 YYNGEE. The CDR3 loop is CASSVASSEWVDTQYF. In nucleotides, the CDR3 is TGTGCCAGCAGCGTAGCCTCCTCGGAGTGGGTAGATACGCAGTATTTT.

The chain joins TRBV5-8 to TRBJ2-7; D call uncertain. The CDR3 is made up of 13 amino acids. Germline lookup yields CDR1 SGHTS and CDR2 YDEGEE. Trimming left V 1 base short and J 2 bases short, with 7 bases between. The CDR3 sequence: CASSLFTAYEQYF. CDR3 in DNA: TGTGCCAGCAGCTTGTTCACAGCCTACGAGCAGTACTTC.

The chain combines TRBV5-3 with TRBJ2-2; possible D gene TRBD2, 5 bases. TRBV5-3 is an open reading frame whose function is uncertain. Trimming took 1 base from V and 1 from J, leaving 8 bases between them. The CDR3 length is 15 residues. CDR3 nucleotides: TGTGCCAGAAGCTTGTATGGGAGGAACACCGGGGAGCTGTTTTTT. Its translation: CARSLYGRNTGELFF.

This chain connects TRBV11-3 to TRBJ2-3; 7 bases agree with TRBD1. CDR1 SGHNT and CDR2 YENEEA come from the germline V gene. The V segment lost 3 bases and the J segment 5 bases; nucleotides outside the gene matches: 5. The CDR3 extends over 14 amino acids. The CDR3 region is CASSFRGQGDTQYF. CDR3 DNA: TGTGCCAGCAGCTTTAGGGGGCAGGGAGATACGCAGTATTTT.

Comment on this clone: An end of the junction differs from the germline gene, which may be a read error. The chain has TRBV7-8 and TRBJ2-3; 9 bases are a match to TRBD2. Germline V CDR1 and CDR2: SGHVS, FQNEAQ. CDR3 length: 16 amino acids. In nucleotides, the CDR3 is TGTGCCAGCAGCTCCGGACTAGCGAGTATCACACATACGCAGTATTTT. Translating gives CASSSGLASITHTQYF.

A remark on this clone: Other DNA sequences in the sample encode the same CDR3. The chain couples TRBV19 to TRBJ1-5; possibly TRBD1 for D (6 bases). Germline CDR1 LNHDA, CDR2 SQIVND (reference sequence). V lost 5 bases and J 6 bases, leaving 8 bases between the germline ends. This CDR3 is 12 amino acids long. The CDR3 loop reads CASSVRGQPQHF. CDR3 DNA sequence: TGTGCCAGTAGTGTCAGGGGTCAGCCCCAGCATTTT. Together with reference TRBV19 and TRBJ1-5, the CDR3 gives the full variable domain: DGGITQSPKYLFRKEGQNVTLSCEQNLNHDAMYWYRQDPGQGLRLIYYSQIVNDFQKGDIAEGYSVSREKKESFPLTVTSAQKNPTAFYLCASSVRGQPQHFGDGTRLSIL.

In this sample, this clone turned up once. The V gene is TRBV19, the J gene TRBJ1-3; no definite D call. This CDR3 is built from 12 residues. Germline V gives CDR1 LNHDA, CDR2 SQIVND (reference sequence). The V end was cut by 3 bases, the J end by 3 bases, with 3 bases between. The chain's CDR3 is CASSMGGNTIYF. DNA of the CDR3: TGTGCCAGTAGTATGGGTGGAAACACCATATATTTT.

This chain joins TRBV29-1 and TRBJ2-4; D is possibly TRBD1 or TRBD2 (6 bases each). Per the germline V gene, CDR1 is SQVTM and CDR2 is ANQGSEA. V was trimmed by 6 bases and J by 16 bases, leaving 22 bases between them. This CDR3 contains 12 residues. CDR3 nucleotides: TGCAGCGTGACAAGGGGGGCAGGCCCTACTTACTTC. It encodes CSVTRGAGPTYF.

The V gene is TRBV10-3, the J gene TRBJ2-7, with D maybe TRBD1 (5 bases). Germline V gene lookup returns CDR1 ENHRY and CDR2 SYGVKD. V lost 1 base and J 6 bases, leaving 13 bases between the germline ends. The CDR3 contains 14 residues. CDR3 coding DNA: TGTGCCATCAGTGAGTACAGCCAGGGAAGCGAGCAGTACTTC. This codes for CAISEYSQGSEQYF.

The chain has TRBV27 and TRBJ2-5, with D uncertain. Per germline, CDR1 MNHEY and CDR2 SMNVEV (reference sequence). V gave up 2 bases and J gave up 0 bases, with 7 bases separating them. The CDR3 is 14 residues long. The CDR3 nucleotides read TGTGCCAGCAGTTTAGGGTCGTACCAAGAGACCCAGTACTTC. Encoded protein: CASSLGSYQETQYF.

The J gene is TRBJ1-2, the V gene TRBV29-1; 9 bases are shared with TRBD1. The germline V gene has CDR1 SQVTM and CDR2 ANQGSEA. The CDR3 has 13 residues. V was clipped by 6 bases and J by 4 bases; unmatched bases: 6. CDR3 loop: CSVETGGGYGYTF. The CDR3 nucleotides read TGCAGCGTGGAGACAGGGGGGGGCTATGGCTACACCTTC.

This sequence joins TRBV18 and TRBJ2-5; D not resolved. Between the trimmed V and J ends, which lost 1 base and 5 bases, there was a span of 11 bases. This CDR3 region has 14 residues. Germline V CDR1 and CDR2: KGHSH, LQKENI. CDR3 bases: TGTGCCAGCTCACCACGGGTCTCTGAGGAGACCCAGTACTTC. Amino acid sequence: CASSPRVSEETQYF.

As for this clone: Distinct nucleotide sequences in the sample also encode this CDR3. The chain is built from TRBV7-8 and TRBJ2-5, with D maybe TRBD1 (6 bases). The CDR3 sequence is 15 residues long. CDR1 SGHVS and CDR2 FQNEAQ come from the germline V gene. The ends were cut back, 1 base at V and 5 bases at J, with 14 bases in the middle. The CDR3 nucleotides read TGTGCCAGCAGCTTAGGGCAGGGGTTTGGGGAGACCCAGTACTTC. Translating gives CASSLGQGFGETQYF. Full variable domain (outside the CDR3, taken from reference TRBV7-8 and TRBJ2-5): GAGVSQSPRYKVAKRGQDVALRCDPISGHVSLFWYQQALGQGPEFLTYFQNEAQLDKSGLPSDRFFAERPEGSVSTLKIQRTQQEDSAVYLCASSLGQGFGETQYFGPGTRLLVL.

CDR3 in amino acids: CASSVGGGFNEQFF. Here the CDR3 DNA reads TGTGCCAGCAGCGTAGGAGGCGGGTTCAATGAGCAGTTCTTC. The rearrangement joins TRBV9 to TRBJ2-1; weak D call: TRBD2 (5 bases). V lost 0 bases to trimming and J lost 6 bases, with 10 bases between them. The CDR3 has 14 residues. Per germline, CDR1 SGDLS and CDR2 YYNGEE.

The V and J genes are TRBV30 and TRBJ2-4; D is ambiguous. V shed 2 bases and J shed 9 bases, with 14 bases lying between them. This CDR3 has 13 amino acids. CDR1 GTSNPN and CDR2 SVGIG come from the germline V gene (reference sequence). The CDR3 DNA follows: TGTGCCTGGAGTCCCGGGTATGCGAGCATTCAGTACTTC. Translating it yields CAWSPGYASIQYF.

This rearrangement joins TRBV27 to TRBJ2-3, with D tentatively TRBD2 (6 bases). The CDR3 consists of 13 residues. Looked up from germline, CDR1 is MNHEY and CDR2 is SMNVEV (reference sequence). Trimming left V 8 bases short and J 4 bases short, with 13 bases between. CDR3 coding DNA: TGTGCCAGCCGGTATGGCGGGGCAGATACGCAGTATTTT. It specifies CASRYGGADTQYF.